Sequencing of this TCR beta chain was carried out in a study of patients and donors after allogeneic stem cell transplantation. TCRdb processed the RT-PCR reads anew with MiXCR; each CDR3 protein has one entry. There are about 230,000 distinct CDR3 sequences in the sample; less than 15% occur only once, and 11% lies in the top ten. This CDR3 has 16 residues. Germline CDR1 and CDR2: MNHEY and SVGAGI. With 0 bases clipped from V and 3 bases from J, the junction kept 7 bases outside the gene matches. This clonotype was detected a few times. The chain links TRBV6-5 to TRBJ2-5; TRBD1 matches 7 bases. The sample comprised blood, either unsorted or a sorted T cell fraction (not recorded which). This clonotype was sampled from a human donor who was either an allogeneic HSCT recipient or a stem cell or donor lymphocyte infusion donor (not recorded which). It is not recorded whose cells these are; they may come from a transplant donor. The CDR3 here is CASSYSGRGYEETQYF. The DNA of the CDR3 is TGTGCCAGCAGTTACTCCGGCAGGGGGTACGAAGAGACCCAGTACTTC.